This TCR beta chain was identified during a study of cytomegalovirus exposure and HLA in healthy donors. Whole-study results and caveats: In a later analysis, compared with equally common non-associated chains, HLA-associated beta chains were more expanded. Researchers reported in a later analysis that a missense DCLRE1C variant was tied to TCR beta V- and J-gene trimming.

In the case of this clone: Antigen specificity is unknown.

The germline V gene encodes CDR1 SEHNR and CDR2 FQNEAQ (reference sequence). V was clipped by 4 bases and J by 6 bases; unmatched bases: 3. The CDR3 totals 13 residues. PCR primers comprised 60 Vbeta and 13 Jbeta primers. Sequenced by immunoSEQ multiplex PCR; TCRdb stores in-frame clones only, minus some. In the table there are 150,000 to 250,000 clones, less than 80% of which are singletons. Sequencing was performed on PBMCs. The source of this sequence is a woman aged 25 to 39 in good health and CMV-seropositive. The chain combines TRBV7-9 with TRBJ1-5, with 7 bases aligning to TRBD1. CDR3 in DNA: TGTGCCAGCAGCTCAACAGGGGCTCAGCCCCAGCATTTT. Protein product: CASSSTGAQPQHF.